Presented here are 29 T cell receptor beta chains from one specimen sequenced in a study of CD8 T cells in ankylosing spondylitis. TCRdb fed the 5' RACE reads into MiXCR, producing one record per CDR3 protein. Of 120,000 or so distinct CDR3 sequences in the sample, 12% to 15% were seen once. Sequencing used blood, either unsorted or a sorted T cell fraction (not recorded which). These receptors were obtained from a female donor with ankylosing spondylitis or in good health (not recorded which).

The chain joins TRBV27 to TRBJ2-7; a weak D match, TRBD1 (6 bases). Trimming took off 5 bases at V and 5 bases at J, with 22 bases between the two ends. The CDR3 length is 16 residues. CDR1 is MNHEY and CDR2 is SMNVEV in the germline V gene (reference sequence). DNA for the CDR3: TGTGCCAGCAGTCCCACCCCCGGGACAACGGTTAACGAGCAGTACTTC. Protein sequence: CASSPTPGTTVNEQYF.

This clonotype was seen ten or more times. The V call is TRBV6-1, the J call TRBJ2-4; D possibly corresponds to TRBD2 (6 bases). CDR3 size: 13 residues. Germline CDR1 reads MNHNS; CDR2 reads SASEGT. The V gene lost 7 bases and the J gene lost 8 bases, with 15 bases spanning the gap. CDR3 bases: TGTGCCAGCAACCGGGCCTGGAGGGACATTCAGTACTTC. As protein: CASNRAWRDIQYF.

There are a few counts of this clonotype. J is TRBJ2-5 and V is TRBV20-1, with 7 bases aligning to TRBD2. The CDR3 sequence is 12 residues long. J lost 8 bases, V lost 2 bases, and 5 bases had no gene match. CDR1 and CDR2 from the germline V gene are DFQATT and SNEGSKA (reference sequence). The CDR3 nucleotides are TGCAGTGCTAGAAGGGAGGGTAGTACCCAGTACTTC. This gives the protein CSARREGSTQYF.

The rearrangement links TRBV15 to TRBJ2-3, with D uncertain. The V gene lost 1 base and the J gene lost 5 bases, with 7 bases spanning the gap. Per germline, CDR1 LNHNV and CDR2 YYDKDF (reference sequence). The CDR3 totals 13 residues. CDR3 DNA sequence: TGTGCCACCAGCAGAGTCTGGGGAGATACGCAGTATTTT. Its translation: CATSRVWGDTQYF.

This clonotype has just a few counts. This sequence joins TRBV6-5 and TRBJ1-1, with 7 bases aligning to TRBD1. Losses at the gene ends were 2 bases for V and 7 bases for J; bases not matched to a gene: 10. The CDR3 runs to 15 residues. Germline values: CDR1 MNHEY, CDR2 SVGAGI. CDR3: CASSYKRGLTLEAFF. The CDR3 bases are TGTGCCAGCAGTTACAAAAGGGGGCTTACGCTTGAAGCTTTCTTT.

The rearrangement joins TRBV6-5 to TRBJ2-3; D gene ambiguous. This CDR3 is 14 amino acids long. V was clipped by 0 bases and J by 3 bases, with 7 bases between them. CDR1 and CDR2 from the germline V gene are MNHEY and SVGAGI. The CDR3 region has the DNA TGTGCCAGCAGTTACTCGGTGGGGACAGATACGCAGTATTTT. Its protein is CASSYSVGTDTQYF.

In its sample, this clonotype was seen many times. The genes are TRBV7-2 and TRBJ2-2; no definite D call. Between the trimmed V and J ends, which lost 2 bases and 4 bases, there was a span of 5 bases. This CDR3 is 13 amino acids long. CDR1 is SGHTA, CDR2 FQGNSA, per germline. In nucleotides, the CDR3 is TGTGCCAGCAGCTTACGGACCACCGGGGAGCTGTTTTTT. Translating it yields CASSLRTTGELFF.

The chain uses TRBV4-1 and TRBJ2-7; 7 nucleotides line up with TRBD1. The CDR3 length is 16 residues. V lost 3 bases, J lost 4 bases, and 12 bases stayed unmatched. Germline CDR1 and CDR2: MGHRA and YSYEKL. Here the CDR3 reads CASSQLPGQSRYEQYF. CDR3 DNA: TGCGCCAGCAGCCAGTTACCGGGACAGTCGCGGTACGAGCAGTACTTC.

The V and J genes are TRBV29-1 and TRBJ2-5; TRBD1 matches 10 bases. V lost 6 bases and J lost 2; bases outside the gene matches: 6. The CDR3 runs 14 residues. Germline assignment: CDR1 SQVTM and CDR2 ANQGSEA. In nucleotides, the CDR3 is TGCAGCGTATACCGGGACAGGGGACAAGAGACCCAGTACTTC. Protein: CSVYRDRGQETQYF.

About this clonotype: A read error may explain this, as a much larger clone is one base away. CDR3 sequence (DNA): TGTGCCAGCAGTTTGGAGGCCAGCTCCTACAATGGGCAGTTCTTC. Encoded protein: CASSLEASSYNGQFF. The V gene is TRBV27, the J gene TRBJ2-1; a weak D match, TRBD2 (5 bases). The CDR3 totals 15 residues. The germline gives CDR1 MNHEY, CDR2 SMNVEV (reference sequence).

Ten or more counts support this clonotype. CDR3 coding DNA: TGCGCCAGCAGCCATCCTGGTCTAGGGGGAAACATTCAGTACTTC. It codes for CASSHPGLGGNIQYF. The chain employs TRBV4-1 and TRBJ2-4; D may be TRBD1 (6 bases). This CDR3 has 15 amino acids. V was shortened by 3 bases and J by 6 bases, with 15 bases between the two germline ends. Germline V gene sequence: CDR1 MGHRA, CDR2 YSYEKL.

This clonotype showed up just a few times. The V call is TRBV28, the J call TRBJ2-2; 8 nucleotides match TRBD1. The CDR3 loop spans 15 amino acids. V shed 6 bases, J shed 4 bases, and the junction held 7 bases outside the gene matches. Germline CDR1 MDHEN, CDR2 SYDVKM. The CDR3 protein is CASSLPGGGTGELFF. The CDR3 nucleotides are TGTGCCAGCAGCTTACCAGGGGGCGGCACCGGGGAGCTGTTTTTT.

The rearrangement joins TRBV20-1 to TRBJ2-5; D may be TRBD2 (6 bases). V shed 6 bases and J shed 0 bases, with 17 bases lying between them. Germline V gene sequence: CDR1 DFQATT, CDR2 SNEGSKA (reference sequence). This CDR3 spans 15 amino acids. The CDR3 sequence: CSAGNGTSYQETQYF. The CDR3 DNA reads as TGCAGTGCGGGAAACGGGACTTCGTACCAAGAGACCCAGTACTTC.

J is TRBJ1-2 and V is TRBV19; 11 bases agree with TRBD1. This CDR3 region has 15 residues. CDR1 and CDR2 from the germline V gene are LNHDA and SQIVND (reference sequence). J gave up 3 bases and V 5 bases, and 5 bases lay outside the gene matches. CDR3 bases: TGTGCCAGTAGTCCCCGGGACAGGGGGGACTATGGCTACACCTTC. This encodes CASSPRDRGDYGYTF.

There are a few counts of this clonotype. The CDR3 loop reads CSAHRLAGANYNEQFF. The DNA of the CDR3 is TGCAGTGCCCACCGACTAGCGGGAGCGAACTACAATGAGCAGTTCTTC. The genes are TRBV20-1 and TRBJ2-1, with 12 bases aligning to TRBD2. The CDR3 length is 16 residues. J lost 3 bases, V lost 6 bases, and 9 bases had no gene match. Germline V gives CDR1 DFQATT, CDR2 SNEGSKA (reference sequence).

The chain links TRBV7-8 to TRBJ1-5, with TRBD1 identical over 7 bases. The length of the CDR3 is 14 residues. The trim removed 1 base at V and 6 bases at J, leaving 3 bases unmatched. Germline V lookup: CDR1 SGHVS, CDR2 FQNEAQ. For the CDR3, the DNA is TGTGCCAGCAGCTTAGGCGGACAGGTTCAGCCCCAGCATTTT. This translates into CASSLGGQVQPQHF.

This clonotype was picked up many times. The chain links TRBV12-3 or TRBV12-4 to TRBJ1-5, with D perhaps TRBD1 (5 bases). There are 15 residues in the CDR3. Trimming took off 6 bases at V and 0 bases at J, with 12 bases between the two ends. The DNA for the CDR3 is TGTGCCAGCAGCACAGGACGGAATAGCAATCAGCCCCAGCATTTT. Residues: CASSTGRNSNQPQHF.

This rearrangement joins TRBV30 to TRBJ2-5; D uncertain. Looked up from germline, CDR1 is GTSNPN and CDR2 is SVGIG (reference sequence). This CDR3 spans 11 amino acids. V was trimmed by 5 bases and J by 0 bases, leaving 4 bases between them. The CDR3 spells CAWGHQETQYF. For the CDR3, the DNA is TGTGCCTGGGGACACCAAGAGACCCAGTACTTC.

The chain employs TRBV24-1 and TRBJ2-5, with TRBD1 identical over 11 bases. With V trimmed by 4 bases and J by 1 base, 4 bases remained unmatched. The CDR3 loop spans 16 amino acids. Germline CDR1 and CDR2: KGHDR and SFDVKD. As DNA, the CDR3 is TGTGCCACCAGTGAGTCCGGGACAGGGGGCCAAGAGACCCAGTACTTC. As protein: CATSESGTGGQETQYF.

This clonotype occurred many times. Here the CDR3 DNA reads TGCAGCGCAAGGGACAGGGGGAATAGCTATGGCTACACCTTC. It translates to CSARDRGNSYGYTF. The V gene is TRBV29-1, the J gene TRBJ1-2; 11 nucleotides line up with TRBD1. The V gene end was trimmed by 7 bases and the J gene end by 4 bases; junction bases not matched to a gene: 8. The CDR3 sequence is 14 residues long. The germline CDR1 and CDR2 sequences are SQVTM and ANQGSEA.

This clonotype was detected ten times or more. This chain joins TRBV20-1 and TRBJ1-1; D is uncertain. V was trimmed by 2 bases and J by 1 base, leaving 8 bases between them. The CDR3 contains 13 residues. Germline-derived CDR1 and CDR2 are DFQATT and SNEGSKA (reference sequence). The CDR3 DNA reads as TGCAGTGCTAGAACAAGGAGGAACACTGAAGCTTTCTTT. It yields the protein CSARTRRNTEAFF.

The V gene is TRBV12-3 or TRBV12-4, the J gene TRBJ1-1; D call uncertain. CDR3 length: 13 amino acids. V lost 5 bases and J lost 0, with 7 bases in between. CDR3 sequence reads: CASSTGVNTEAFF. The DNA of the CDR3 is TGTGCCAGCAGTACTGGGGTGAACACTGAAGCTTTCTTT.

This clonotype was counted ten times or more. The chain recombines TRBV7-2 with TRBJ2-7, with 8 bases matching TRBD2. The V segment lost 5 bases and the J segment 7 bases; nucleotides outside the gene matches: 10. Per germline, CDR1 SGHTA and CDR2 FQGNSA. The CDR3 has 14 residues. This chain's CDR3 is CASSPGLAVSEQYF. CDR3 DNA: TGTGCCAGCAGCCCCGGACTAGCTGTGAGTGAGCAGTACTTC.

The rearrangement uses TRBV20-1 and TRBJ2-3; TRBD2 aligns across 8 bases. The CDR3 is 16 amino acids. Germline-derived CDR1 and CDR2 are DFQATT and SNEGSKA (reference sequence). V lost 3 bases to trimming and J lost 2 bases; unmatched junction nucleotides: 10. CDR3 loop: CSASRLAGFSTDTQYF. The CDR3 region has the DNA TGCAGTGCTAGCCGGCTAGCGGGTTTTTCCACAGATACGCAGTATTTT.

This clonotype has a count of ten or more. Written as DNA, the CDR3 is TGTGCCAGCACCCAAATCAGGGGTTCCCCAGCTTTCTTT. Its translation: CASTQIRGSPAFF. The chain couples TRBV12-3 or TRBV12-4 to TRBJ1-1; possible D gene TRBD1, 6 bases. With 7 bases removed from V and 10 bases from J, the gap between germline ends came to 19 bases. The CDR3 is 13 residues long.

This clonotype was counted at least ten times. The CDR3 reads CASSSTSGRLQFF. DNA for the CDR3: TGTGCCAGCAGTTCGACTAGCGGGAGGCTACAGTTCTTC. The rearrangement uses TRBV6-5 and TRBJ2-1; 13 bases line up with TRBD2. In germline, CDR1 is MNHEY, CDR2 SVGAGI. The CDR3 is made up of 13 amino acids. Unmatched junction bases numbered 4, after V lost 4 bases and J lost 13 bases.

This clonotype was seen a few times. The chain employs TRBV28 and TRBJ2-2; D remains unclear. V shed 6 bases and J shed 1 base, with 6 bases lying between them. Germline V gene data show CDR1 as MDHEN and CDR2 as SYDVKM. This CDR3 has 13 amino acids. For the CDR3, the DNA is TGTGCCAGCAGGTGGGGGAACACCGGGGAGCTGTTTTTT. Encoded protein: CASRWGNTGELFF.

This clonotype has at least ten counts. J is TRBJ2-1 and V is TRBV5-1, with D hard to call. Germline assignment: CDR1 SGHRS and CDR2 YFSETQ. The V end lost 2 bases, the J end lost 0 bases, and 6 bases lay between the germline ends. CDR3 length equals 14 residues. CDR3 region: CASSFYSSYNEQFF. Written as DNA, the CDR3 is TGCGCCAGCAGCTTTTATAGCTCCTACAATGAGCAGTTCTTC.

This clonotype was observed at least ten times. The chain combines TRBV10-3 with TRBJ1-2; D is unresolved. The ends were cut back, 8 bases at V and 6 bases at J, with 10 bases in the middle. The CDR3 has 11 amino acids. Germline V CDR1 and CDR2: ENHRY, SYGVKD. The CDR3 DNA reads as TGTGCCATCCAGAGGGTCGATGGCTACACCTTC. Residues: CAIQRVDGYTF.